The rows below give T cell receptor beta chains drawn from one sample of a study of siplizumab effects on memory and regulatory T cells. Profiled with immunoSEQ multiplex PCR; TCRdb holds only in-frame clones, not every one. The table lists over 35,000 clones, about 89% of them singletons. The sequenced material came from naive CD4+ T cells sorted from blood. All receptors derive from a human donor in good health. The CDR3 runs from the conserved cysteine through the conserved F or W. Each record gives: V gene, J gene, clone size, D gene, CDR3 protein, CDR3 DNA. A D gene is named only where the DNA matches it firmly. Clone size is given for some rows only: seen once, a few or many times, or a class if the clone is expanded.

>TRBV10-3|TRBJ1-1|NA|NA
CAISEPGDQAFF
TGTGCCATCAGTGAGCCGGGAGACCAAGCTTTCTTT
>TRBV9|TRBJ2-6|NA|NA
CASSVALSSGANVLTF
TGTGCCAGCAGCGTAGCTCTGAGTTCTGGGGCCAACGTCCTGACTTTC
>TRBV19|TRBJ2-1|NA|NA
CATNLGQRSVPFF
TGTGCCACCAACCTAGGACAACGGTCTGTCCCGTTCTTC
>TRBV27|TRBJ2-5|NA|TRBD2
CASSSLGAGEETQYF
TGTGCCAGCAGTTCCCTAGGAGCGGGGGAAGAGACCCAGTACTTC
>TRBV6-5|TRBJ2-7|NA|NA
CASSGGSGAYEQYF
TGTGCCAGCAGTGGGGGGTCAGGGGCCTACGAGCAGTACTTC
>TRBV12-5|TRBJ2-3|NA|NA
CASGLVSGRVAGLSTDTQYF
TGTGCTAGTGGTTTGGTTTCCGGTAGGGTGGCGGGACTGAGCACAGATACGCAGTATTTT
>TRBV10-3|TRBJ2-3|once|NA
CAISEPSTDTQYF
TGTGCCATCAGTGAGCCGAGCACAGATACGCAGTATTTT
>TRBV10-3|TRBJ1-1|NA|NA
CAISDPREGPEAFF
TGTGCCATCAGTGACCCTAGGGAAGGGCCGGAAGCTTTCTTT
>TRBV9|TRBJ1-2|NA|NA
CASSADDGLNYGYTF
TGTGCCAGCAGCGCCGACGACGGACTGAACTATGGCTACACCTTC
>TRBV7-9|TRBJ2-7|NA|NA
CASSPLKGSSYEQYF
TGTGCCAGCAGCCCCTTGAAGGGGAGCTCCTACGAGCAGTACTTC
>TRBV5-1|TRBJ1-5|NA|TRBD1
CASSFPTGDQPQHF
TGCGCCAGCAGCTTCCCCACAGGGGATCAGCCCCAGCATTTT
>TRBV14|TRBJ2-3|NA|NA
CASSQPGSDTQYF
TGTGCCAGCAGCCAACCGGGGAGCGATACGCAGTATTTT
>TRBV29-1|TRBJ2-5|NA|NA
CSVVQETQYF
TGCAGCGTGGTCCAAGAGACCCAGTACTTC
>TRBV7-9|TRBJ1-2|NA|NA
CASSLAGWRALTF
TGTGCCAGCAGCTTAGCTGGGTGGAGGGCTTTAACCTTC
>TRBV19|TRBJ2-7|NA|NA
CASSMGAAYEQYF
TGTGCCAGTAGTATGGGGGCCGCGTACGAGCAGTACTTC
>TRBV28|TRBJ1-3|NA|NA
CASSPAGKGTGNTIYF
TGTGCCAGCAGTCCGGCGGGCAAGGGGACTGGAAACACCATATATTTT
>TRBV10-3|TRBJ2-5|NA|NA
CAISGRQEHQETQYF
TGTGCCATCAGTGGAAGGCAGGAGCACCAAGAGACCCAGTACTTC
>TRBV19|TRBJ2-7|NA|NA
CASSIILNSYEQYF
TGTGCCAGTAGTATAATCTTGAACTCCTACGAGCAGTACTTC
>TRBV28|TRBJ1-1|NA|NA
CASSLVHLNTEAFF
TGTGCCAGCAGTTTAGTACATTTGAACACTGAAGCTTTCTTT
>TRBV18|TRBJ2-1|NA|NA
CASSPQGGQENEQFF
TGTGCCAGCTCACCGCAGGGTGGCCAAGAAAATGAGCAGTTCTTC
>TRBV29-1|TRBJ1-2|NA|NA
CSASEQGNYGYTF
TGCAGCGCTTCTGAACAGGGCAACTATGGCTACACCTTC
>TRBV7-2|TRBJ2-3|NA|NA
CASSPRADTQYF
TGTGCCAGCAGCCCCCGGGCAGATACGCAGTATTTT
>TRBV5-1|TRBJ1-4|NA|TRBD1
CASSSWAGTGVRIPEKLFF
TGCGCCAGCAGCTCCTGGGCCGGGACAGGGGTCAGGATTCCTGAAAAACTGTTTTTT
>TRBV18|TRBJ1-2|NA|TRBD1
CASSPRDREGYTF
TGTGCCAGCTCACCACGGGACAGGGAAGGCTACACCTTC
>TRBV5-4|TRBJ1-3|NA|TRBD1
CASNPGGPYSGNTIYF
TGTGCCAGCAACCCAGGGGGGCCCTACTCTGGAAACACCATATATTTT
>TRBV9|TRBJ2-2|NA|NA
CASSVVARTGELFF
TGTGCCAGCAGCGTAGTAGCGCGTACCGGGGAGCTGTTTTTT
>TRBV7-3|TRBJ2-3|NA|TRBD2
CASSLGTNPSTDTQYF
TGTGCCAGCAGCTTAGGGACTAACCCTAGCACAGATACGCAGTATTTT
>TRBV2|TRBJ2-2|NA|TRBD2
CASRTGTRNTGELFF
TGTGCCAGCCGGACCGGGACTAGGAACACCGGGGAGCTGTTTTTT
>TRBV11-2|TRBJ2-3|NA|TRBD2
CASSFSGASTDTQYF
TGTGCCAGCAGCTTTAGCGGGGCTAGCACAGATACGCAGTATTTT
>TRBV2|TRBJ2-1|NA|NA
CASTTRYNEQFF
TGTGCCAGCACGACTAGGTACAATGAGCAGTTCTTC
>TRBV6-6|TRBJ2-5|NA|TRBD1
CASNDRGPQETQYF
TGTGCCAGCAATGACAGGGGCCCGCAAGAGACCCAGTACTTC
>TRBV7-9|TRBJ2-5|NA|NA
CASSTLAESSLWTQYF
TGTGCCAGCAGCACCTTAGCGGAATCCTCCCTTTGGACCCAGTACTTC
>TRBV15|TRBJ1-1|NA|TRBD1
CATTKVGQMNTEAFF
TGTGCCACCACCAAGGTGGGACAGATGAACACTGAAGCTTTCTTT
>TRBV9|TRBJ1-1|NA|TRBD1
CASSVEGGANTEAFF
TGTGCCAGCAGCGTAGAAGGGGGCGCGAACACTGAAGCTTTCTTT
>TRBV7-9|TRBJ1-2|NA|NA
CASSTPTENYGYTF
TGTGCCAGCAGCACTCCGACAGAAAACTATGGCTACACCTTC
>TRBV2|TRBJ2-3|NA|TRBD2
CASDSGLAGTDTQYF
TGTGCCAGCGATTCCGGACTAGCGGGAACAGATACGCAGTATTTT
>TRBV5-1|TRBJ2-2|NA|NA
CASNPSGRDTGELFF
TGCGCCAGCAACCCCTCGGGGCGGGACACCGGGGAGCTGTTTTTT
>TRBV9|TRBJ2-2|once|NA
CASSVVGRPNTGELFF
TGTGCCAGCAGCGTAGTTGGCCGTCCGAACACCGGGGAGCTGTTTTTT
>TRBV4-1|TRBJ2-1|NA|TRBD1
CASSQKTGGPYNEQFF
TGCGCCAGCAGCCAAAAGACAGGGGGCCCTTACAATGAGCAGTTCTTC
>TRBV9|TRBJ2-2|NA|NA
CASGGERMIPGELFF
TGTGCCAGCGGCGGCGAGCGGATGATCCCCGGGGAGCTGTTTTTT
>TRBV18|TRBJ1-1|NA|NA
CASSPPRDMNTEAFF
TGTGCCAGCTCACCACCCCGGGACATGAACACTGAAGCTTTCTTT
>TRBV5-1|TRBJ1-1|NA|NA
CASSLAGNTEAFF
TGCGCCAGCAGCTTGGCCGGGAACACTGAAGCTTTCTTT
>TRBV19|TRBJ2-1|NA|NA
CASSIVRGSGQFF
TGTGCCAGTAGTATAGTCAGGGGTTCTGGGCAGTTCTTC
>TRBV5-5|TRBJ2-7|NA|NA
CASSLSPVEQYF
TGTGCCAGCAGCTTGAGTCCCGTAGAGCAGTACTTC
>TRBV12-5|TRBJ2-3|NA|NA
CASGWGGRTDTQYF
TGTGCTAGTGGTTGGGGTGGGCGCACAGATACGCAGTATTTT
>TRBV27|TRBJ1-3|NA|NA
CASSRDPKDNTIYF
TGTGCCAGCAGTAGGGACCCTAAGGACAACACCATATATTTT
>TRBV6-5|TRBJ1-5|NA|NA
CASSYSRDINQPQHF
TGTGCCAGCAGTTACAGCCGGGACATTAATCAGCCCCAGCATTTT
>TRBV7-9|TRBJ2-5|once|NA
CASSENTYQETQYF
TGTGCCAGCAGCGAAAACACGTACCAAGAGACCCAGTACTTC
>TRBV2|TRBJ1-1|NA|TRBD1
CASSEEVLTGGTEAFF
TGTGCCAGCAGTGAAGAGGTCCTGACAGGGGGCACTGAAGCTTTCTTT
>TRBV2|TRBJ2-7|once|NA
CAGAFYEQYF
TGTGCCGGGGCTTTCTACGAGCAGTACTTC
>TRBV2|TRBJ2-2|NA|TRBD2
CASRTTSGNAGELFF
TGTGCCAGCAGAACGACTAGCGGGAACGCCGGGGAGCTGTTTTTT
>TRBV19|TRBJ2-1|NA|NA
CASSIVEVSYNEQFF
TGTGCCAGTAGTATAGTCGAGGTCTCCTACAATGAGCAGTTCTTC